This T cell receptor (beta chain) is from a study of T cells in Graves' hyperthyroidism and ophthalmopathy. Trimming took 1 base from V and 2 from J, leaving 9 bases between them. The CDR3 contains 16 residues. Germline CDR1 is SNHLY and CDR2 is FYNNEI. Each 10 ml fresh peripheral blood draw supplied the PBMCs. RNA transcripts provided the source from which TCR beta CDR3 regions were amplified. Initially, a first-round RT-PCR of the TCR CDR3 employed the HTBI primer set. TCRdb reanalysed the multiplex PCR reads using MiXCR and keeps one entry per CDR3 protein. The sample lists around 500,000 distinct CDR3 sequences, under 25% occurring once.

Sequencing was performed on blood. This TCR was sampled from a woman in her seventies with Graves' ophthalmopathy. The gene calls are TRBV2 and TRBJ2-6, with D perhaps TRBD1 or TRBD2 (5 bases each). CDR3 sequence: CASSEGGIAGANVLTF. The CDR3 nucleotides are TGTGCCAGCAGTGAAGGGGGGATAGCTGGGGCCAACGTCCTGACTTTC.